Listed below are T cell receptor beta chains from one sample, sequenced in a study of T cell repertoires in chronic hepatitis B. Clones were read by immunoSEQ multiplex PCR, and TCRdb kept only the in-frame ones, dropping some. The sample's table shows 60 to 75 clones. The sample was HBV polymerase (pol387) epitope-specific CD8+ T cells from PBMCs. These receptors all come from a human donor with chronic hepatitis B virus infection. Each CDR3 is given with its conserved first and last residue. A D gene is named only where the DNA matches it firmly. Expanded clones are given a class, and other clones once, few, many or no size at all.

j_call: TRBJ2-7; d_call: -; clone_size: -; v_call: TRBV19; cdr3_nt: TGTGCCAGTAGCGTGGGCTACGAGCAGTACTTC; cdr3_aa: CASSVGYEQYF
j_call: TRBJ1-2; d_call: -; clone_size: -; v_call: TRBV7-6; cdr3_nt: TGTGCCAGCAGTGAAGCTAGTGTTCGGAGCGTCGACTATGGCTACACCTTC; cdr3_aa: CASSEASVRSVDYGYTF
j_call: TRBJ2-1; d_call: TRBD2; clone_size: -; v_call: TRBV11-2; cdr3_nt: TGTGCCAGCAGCTCATATCGGGAGGGCGGTAGGAATGAGCAGTTCTTC; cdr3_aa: CASSSYREGGRNEQFF
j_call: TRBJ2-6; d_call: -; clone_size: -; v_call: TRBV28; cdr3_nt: TGTGCCAGCAGTTCACTTCTCCTCCTCGACTACTCTGGGGCCAACGTCCTGACTTTC; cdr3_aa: CASSSLLLLDYSGANVLTF
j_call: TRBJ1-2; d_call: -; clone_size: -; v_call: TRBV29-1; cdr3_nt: TGCAGCGTTTACGACAGGTCCACTTGGGGCTACACCTTC; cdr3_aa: CSVYDRSTWGYTF
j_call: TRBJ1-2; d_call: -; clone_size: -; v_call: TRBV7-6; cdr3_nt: TGTGCCAGCAGCCAATCTCGAAAGACCTATGGCTACACCTTC; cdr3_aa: CASSQSRKTYGYTF
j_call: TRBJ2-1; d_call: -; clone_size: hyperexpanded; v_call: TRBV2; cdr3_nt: TGTGCCAGCAACCCCGGGACTCCGCTGGAGCAGTTCTTC; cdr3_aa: CASNPGTPLEQFF
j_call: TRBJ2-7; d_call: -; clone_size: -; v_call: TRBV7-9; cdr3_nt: TGTGCCAGCAGCCCCGGGACCCGCTACGAGCAGTACTTC; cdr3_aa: CASSPGTRYEQYF
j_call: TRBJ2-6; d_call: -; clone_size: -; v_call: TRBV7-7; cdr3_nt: TGTGCCAGCAGCGATGGCCTGCCACAAAGTCGGGCCAACGTCCTGACTTTC; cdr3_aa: CASSDGLPQSRANVLTF
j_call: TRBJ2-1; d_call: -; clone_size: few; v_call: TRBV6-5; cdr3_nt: TGTGCCAGCAGTTACGCCGAATACAATGAGCAGTTCTTC; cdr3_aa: CASSYAEYNEQFF
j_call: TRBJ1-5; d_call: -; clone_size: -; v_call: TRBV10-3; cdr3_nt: TGTGCCATCAGCGATAGACGGTATAGCAATCAGCCCCAGCATTTT; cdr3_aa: CAISDRRYSNQPQHF
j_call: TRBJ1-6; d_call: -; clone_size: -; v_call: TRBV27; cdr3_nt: TGTGCCAGCAGTTCTGTTAGAAGCTCCTATAATTCACCCCTCCACTTT; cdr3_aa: CASSSVRSSYNSPLHF
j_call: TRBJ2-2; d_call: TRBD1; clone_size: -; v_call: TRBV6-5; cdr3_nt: TGTGCCAGCAGTTACCGACAGGGGGCGAACGGGGAGCTGTTTTTT; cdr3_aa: CASSYRQGANGELFF
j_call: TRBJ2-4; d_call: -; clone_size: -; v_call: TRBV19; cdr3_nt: TGTGCCAGTCGAGCTGTGGGGGCCTCAGAAAACATTCAGTACTTC; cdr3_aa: CASRAVGASENIQYF
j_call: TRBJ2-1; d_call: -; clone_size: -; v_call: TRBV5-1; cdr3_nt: TGCGCCAGCAGCTCGACAGGCGCCTACAATGAGCAGTTCTTC; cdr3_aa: CASSSTGAYNEQFF
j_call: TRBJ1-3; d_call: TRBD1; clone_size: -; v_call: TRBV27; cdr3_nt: TGTGCCAGCAGGACAGGGTACGGAAACACCATATATTTT; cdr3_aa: CASRTGYGNTIYF
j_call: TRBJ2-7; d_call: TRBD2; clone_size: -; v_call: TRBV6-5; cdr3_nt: TGTGCCAGCAGCAAGGGGAGGGGCCGTACCTACGAGCAGTACTTC; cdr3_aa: CASSKGRGRTYEQYF
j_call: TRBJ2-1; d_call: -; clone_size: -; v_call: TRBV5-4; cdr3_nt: TGTGCCAGCAGCTTGGGAAGACACTTCTACAATGAGCAGTTCTTC; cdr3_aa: CASSLGRHFYNEQFF